This T cell receptor (beta chain) stems from a study of cytomegalovirus exposure and HLA in healthy donors. Looking at the study overall: Among several hundred genotyped donors, 65% to 90% fell in the Caucasian-associated ancestry cluster. Points from the study as a whole: Reports indicated that the classifier achieved high specificity and sensitivity in diagnosing cytomegalovirus status. In vitro checks showed that a few CMV-associated chains really do target CMV antigens. Available immune exposure information covered CMV serostatus only.

Regarding this clone: The antigen is unknown.

Germline CDR1 SNHLY, CDR2 FYNNEI. Trimming took 6 bases from V and 8 from J, leaving 12 bases between them. This CDR3 is 12 amino acids long. 13 Jbeta primers and 60 Vbeta primers were used for the PCR. Assay: immunoSEQ multiplex PCR; the TCRdb copy retains only in-frame clones and omits some. The sample carries 150,000 or so clones, around 80% recorded once. The J gene is TRBJ2-3, the V gene TRBV2; maybe TRBD1 (5 bases). The sequencing input was PBMCs. The receptor was derived from a man between 18 and 29 years old in good health and CMV-seropositive. The CDR3 sequence: CASRPDRCTQYF. The CDR3 coding sequence is TGTGCCAGCAGACCCGACAGATGTACGCAGTATTTT.